A selection of T cell receptor beta chains follows, all from one sample in a study of CD8 T cells in Susac syndrome. TCRdb itself ran the immunoSEQ multiplex PCR reads through MiXCR, one entry per CDR3 protein. Of about 300,000 distinct CDR3 sequences listed, around 90% are singletons. The sequencing input was CD4+ T cells from PBMCs. These receptors all come from a human donor with multiple sclerosis. CDR3s include the opening cysteine and the closing phenylalanine or tryptophan. Fields, in order: V gene, CDR3 protein.

V gene: TRBV7-9
CDR3 protein: CASSTLGQGGLAYEQYF

V gene: TRBV24-1
CDR3 protein: CATTGETQYF

V gene: TRBV10-3
CDR3 protein: CASREREGLNEQFF

V gene: TRBV20-1
CDR3 protein: CSARAGGNTGELFF

V gene: TRBV18
CDR3 protein: CASSPSTPRTGTGFEAFF

V gene: TRBV3-1
CDR3 protein: CASSQKIGRGQPQHF

V gene: TRBV20-1
CDR3 protein: CSAYPRGPYEQYF

V gene: TRBV29-1
CDR3 protein: CSAGAGNEQFF

V gene: TRBV7-9
CDR3 protein: CASRPTGSLYEQYF

V gene: TRBV6-2/TRBV6-3
CDR3 protein: CATLRDSRNQPQHF

V gene: TRBV5-4
CDR3 protein: CASSSMGVSSNEQFF

V gene: TRBV11-2
CDR3 protein: CASSRLPGLAGGRETQYF

V gene: TRBV6-1
CDR3 protein: CASSDRTHGNTIYF

V gene: TRBV7-9
CDR3 protein: CASSEGTGGQPQHF

V gene: TRBV20-1
CDR3 protein: CSARSRWGASNEQFF

V gene: TRBV5-1
CDR3 protein: CASSRTSRHTGELFF

V gene: TRBV7-9
CDR3 protein: CASSNQRVDGYTF

V gene: TRBV11-2
CDR3 protein: CASSPPPSTAYEQYF

V gene: TRBV7-6
CDR3 protein: CASSEWTISYNEQFF

V gene: TRBV15
CDR3 protein: CATSRDQAGGQPQHF

V gene: TRBV27
CDR3 protein: CASGAGLAGDTQYF

V gene: TRBV2
CDR3 protein: CASSGTGPTNYGYTF

V gene: TRBV12-5
CDR3 protein: CASGLQGGDYGYTF

V gene: TRBV27
CDR3 protein: CASSSLRPTRSGFEAFF